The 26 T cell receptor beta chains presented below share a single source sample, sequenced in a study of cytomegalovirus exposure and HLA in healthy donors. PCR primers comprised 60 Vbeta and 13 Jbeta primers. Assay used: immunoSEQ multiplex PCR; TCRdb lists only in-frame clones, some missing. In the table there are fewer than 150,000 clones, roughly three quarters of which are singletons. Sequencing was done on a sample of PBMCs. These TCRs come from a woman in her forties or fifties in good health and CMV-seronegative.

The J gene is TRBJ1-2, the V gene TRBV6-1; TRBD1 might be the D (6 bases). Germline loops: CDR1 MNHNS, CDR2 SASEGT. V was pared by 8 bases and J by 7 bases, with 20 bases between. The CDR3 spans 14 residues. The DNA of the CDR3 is TGTGCCAGCGGGATCCGGGGAGGGGGTGGTGGCTACACCTTC. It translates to CASGIRGGGGGYTF.

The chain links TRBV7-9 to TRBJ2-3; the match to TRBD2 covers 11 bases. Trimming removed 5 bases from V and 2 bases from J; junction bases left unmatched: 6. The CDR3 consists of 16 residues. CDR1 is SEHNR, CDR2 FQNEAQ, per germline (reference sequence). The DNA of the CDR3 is TGTGCCAGCAGCCAGGGACTAGCGGAAATCACAGATACGCAGTATTTT. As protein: CASSQGLAEITDTQYF. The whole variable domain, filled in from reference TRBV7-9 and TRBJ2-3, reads DTGVSQNPRHKITKRGQNVTFRCDPISEHNRLYWYRQTLGQGPEFLTYFQNEAQLEKSRLLSDRFSAERPKGSFSTLEIQRTEQGDSAMYLCASSQGLAEITDTQYFGPGTRLTVL.

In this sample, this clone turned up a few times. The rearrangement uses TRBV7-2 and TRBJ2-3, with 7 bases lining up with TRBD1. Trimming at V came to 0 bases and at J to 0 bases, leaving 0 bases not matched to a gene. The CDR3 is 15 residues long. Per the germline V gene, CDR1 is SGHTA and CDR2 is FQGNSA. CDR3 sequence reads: CASSLAGQSTDTQYF. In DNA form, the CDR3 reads TGTGCCAGCAGCTTAGCGGGACAGAGCACAGATACGCAGTATTTT.

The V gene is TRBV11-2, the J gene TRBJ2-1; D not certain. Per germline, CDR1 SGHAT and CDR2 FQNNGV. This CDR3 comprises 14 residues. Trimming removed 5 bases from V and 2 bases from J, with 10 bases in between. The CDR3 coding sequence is TGTGCCAGCAGCCCAAAGGAGCCCTACAATGAGCAGTTCTTC. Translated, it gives CASSPKEPYNEQFF. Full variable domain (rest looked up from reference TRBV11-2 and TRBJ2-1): EAGVAQSPRYKIIEKRQSVAFWCNPISGHATLYWYQQILGQGPKLLIQFQNNGVVDDSQLPKDRFSAERLKGVDSTLKIQPAKLEDSAVYLCASSPKEPYNEQFFGPGTRLTVL.

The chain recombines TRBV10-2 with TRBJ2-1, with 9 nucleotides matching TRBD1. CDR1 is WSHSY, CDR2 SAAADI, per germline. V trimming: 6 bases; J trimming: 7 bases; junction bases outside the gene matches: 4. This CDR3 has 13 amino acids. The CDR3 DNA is TGCGCCAGCAGGGAGACAGGGGGGAATGAGCAGTTCTTC. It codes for CASRETGGNEQFF.

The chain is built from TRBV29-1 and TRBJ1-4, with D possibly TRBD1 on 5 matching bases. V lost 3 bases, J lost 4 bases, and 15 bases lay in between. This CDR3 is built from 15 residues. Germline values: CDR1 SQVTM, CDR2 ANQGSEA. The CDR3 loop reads CSVDGRVDGNEKLFF. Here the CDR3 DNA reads TGCAGCGTTGATGGCAGGGTGGACGGTAATGAAAAACTGTTTTTT. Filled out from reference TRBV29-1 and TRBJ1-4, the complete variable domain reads SAVISQKPSRDICQRGTSLTIQCQVDSQVTMMFWYRQQPGQSLTLIATANQGSEATYESGFVIDKFPISRPNLTFSTLTVSNMSPEDSSIYLCSVDGRVDGNEKLFFGSGTQLSVL.

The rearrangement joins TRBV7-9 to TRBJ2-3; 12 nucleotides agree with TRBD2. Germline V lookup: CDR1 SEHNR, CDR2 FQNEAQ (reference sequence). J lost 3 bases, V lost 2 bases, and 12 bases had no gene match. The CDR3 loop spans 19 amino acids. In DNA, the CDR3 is TGTGCCAGCAGCTTACGGGGGAAGCTAGCGGGGGGGCGGACAGATACGCAGTATTTT. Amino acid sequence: CASSLRGKLAGGRTDTQYF.

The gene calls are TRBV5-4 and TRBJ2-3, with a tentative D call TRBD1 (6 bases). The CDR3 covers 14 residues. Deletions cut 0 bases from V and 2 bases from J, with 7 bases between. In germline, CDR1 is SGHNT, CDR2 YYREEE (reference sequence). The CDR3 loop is CASSLDRATDTQYF. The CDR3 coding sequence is TGTGCCAGCAGCTTGGACAGGGCCACAGATACGCAGTATTTT.

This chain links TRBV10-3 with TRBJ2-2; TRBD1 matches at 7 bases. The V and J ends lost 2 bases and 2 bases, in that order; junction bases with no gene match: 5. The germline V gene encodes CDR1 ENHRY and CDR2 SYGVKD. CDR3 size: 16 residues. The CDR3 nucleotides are TGTGCCATCAGTGAGCCTAGACAGGGAAACACCGGGGAGCTGTTTTTT. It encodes CAISEPRQGNTGELFF.

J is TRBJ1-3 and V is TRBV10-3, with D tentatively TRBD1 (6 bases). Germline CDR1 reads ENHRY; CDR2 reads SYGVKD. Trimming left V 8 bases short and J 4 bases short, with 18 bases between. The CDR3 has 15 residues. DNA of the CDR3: TGTGCCATCCAGCCCACAGAACAGGGAGGAAACACCATATATTTT. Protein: CAIQPTEQGGNTIYF.

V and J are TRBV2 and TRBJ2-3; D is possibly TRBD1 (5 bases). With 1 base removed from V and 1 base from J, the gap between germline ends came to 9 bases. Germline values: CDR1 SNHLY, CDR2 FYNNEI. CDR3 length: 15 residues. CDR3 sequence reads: CASSEGGEGTDTQYF. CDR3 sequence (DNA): TGTGCCAGCAGTGAAGGGGGCGAAGGCACAGATACGCAGTATTTT.

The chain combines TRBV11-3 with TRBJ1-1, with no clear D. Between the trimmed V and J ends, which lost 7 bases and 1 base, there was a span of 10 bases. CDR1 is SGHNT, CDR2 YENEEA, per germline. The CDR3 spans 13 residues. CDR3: CASNLSGNTEAFF. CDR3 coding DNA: TGTGCCAGCAACCTCTCGGGGAACACTGAAGCTTTCTTT.

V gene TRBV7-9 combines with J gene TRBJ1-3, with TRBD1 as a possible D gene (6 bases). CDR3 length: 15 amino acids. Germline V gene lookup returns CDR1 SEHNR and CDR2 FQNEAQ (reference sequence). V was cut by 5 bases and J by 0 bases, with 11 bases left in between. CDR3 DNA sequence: TGTGCCAGCAGCCGCAAGGACAGCTCTGGAAACACCATATATTTT. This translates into CASSRKDSSGNTIYF.

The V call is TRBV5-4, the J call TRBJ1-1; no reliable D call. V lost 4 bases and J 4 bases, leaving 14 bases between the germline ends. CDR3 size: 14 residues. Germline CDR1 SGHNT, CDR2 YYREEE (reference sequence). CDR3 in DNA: TGTGCCAGCAGCCCGAGGTGGCTGGTCACTGAAGCTTTCTTT. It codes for CASSPRWLVTEAFF.

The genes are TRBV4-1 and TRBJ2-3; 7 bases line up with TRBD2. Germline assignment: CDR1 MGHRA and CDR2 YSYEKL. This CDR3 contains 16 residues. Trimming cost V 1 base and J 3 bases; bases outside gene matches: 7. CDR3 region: CASSQVAGVKTDTQYF. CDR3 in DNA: TGCGCCAGCAGCCAAGTCGCGGGGGTCAAGACAGATACGCAGTATTTT.

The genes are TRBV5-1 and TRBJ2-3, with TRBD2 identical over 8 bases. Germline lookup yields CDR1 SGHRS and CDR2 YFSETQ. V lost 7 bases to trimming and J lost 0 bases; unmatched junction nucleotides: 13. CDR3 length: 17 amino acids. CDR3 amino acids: CASFPRRSGGSTDTQYF. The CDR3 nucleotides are TGCGCCAGCTTCCCACGGAGGAGCGGGGGTAGCACAGATACGCAGTATTTT.

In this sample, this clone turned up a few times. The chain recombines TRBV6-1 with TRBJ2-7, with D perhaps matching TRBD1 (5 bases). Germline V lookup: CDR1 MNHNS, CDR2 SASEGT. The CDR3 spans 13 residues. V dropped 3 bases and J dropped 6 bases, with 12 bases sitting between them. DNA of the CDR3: TGTGCCAGCAGTGAGGGGCCCTACGGCGAGCAGTACTTC. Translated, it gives CASSEGPYGEQYF.

The CDR3 DNA is TGTGCCAGCAGCTCGGACAGGGGGTCCCACGAGCAGTACTTC. This sequence encodes CASSSDRGSHEQYF. V gene TRBV5-6 combines with J gene TRBJ2-7; 10 bases map to TRBD1. Germline trimming cut 3 bases from V and 5 bases from J; bases unmatched to any gene: 5. Germline assignment: CDR1 SGHDT and CDR2 YYEEEE. The CDR3 spans 14 residues.

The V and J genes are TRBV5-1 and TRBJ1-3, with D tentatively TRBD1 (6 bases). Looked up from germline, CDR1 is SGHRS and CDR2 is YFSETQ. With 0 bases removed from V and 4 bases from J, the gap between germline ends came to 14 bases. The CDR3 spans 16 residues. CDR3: CASSLAIQGSGNTIYF. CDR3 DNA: TGCGCCAGCAGCTTGGCCATACAGGGTAGCGGAAACACCATATATTTT.

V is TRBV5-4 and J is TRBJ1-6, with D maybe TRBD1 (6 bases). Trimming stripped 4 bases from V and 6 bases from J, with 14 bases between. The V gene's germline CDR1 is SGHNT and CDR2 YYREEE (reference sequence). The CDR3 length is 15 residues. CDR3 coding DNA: TGTGCCAGCAGCCGTGGGGGCGGCAGTAATTCACCCCTCCACTTT. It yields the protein CASSRGGGSNSPLHF.

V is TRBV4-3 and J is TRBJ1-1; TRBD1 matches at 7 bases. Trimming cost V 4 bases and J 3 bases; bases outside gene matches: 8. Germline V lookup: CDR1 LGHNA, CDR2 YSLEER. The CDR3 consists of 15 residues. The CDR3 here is CASSPRQGTDTEAFF. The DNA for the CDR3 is TGCGCCAGCAGCCCCCGACAGGGAACGGACACTGAAGCTTTCTTT.

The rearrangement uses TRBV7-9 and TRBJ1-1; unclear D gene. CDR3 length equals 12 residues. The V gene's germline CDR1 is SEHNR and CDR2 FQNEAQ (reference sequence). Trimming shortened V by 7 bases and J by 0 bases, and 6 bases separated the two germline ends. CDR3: CASNYMNTEAFF. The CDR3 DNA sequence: TGTGCCAGCAACTACATGAACACTGAAGCTTTCTTT.

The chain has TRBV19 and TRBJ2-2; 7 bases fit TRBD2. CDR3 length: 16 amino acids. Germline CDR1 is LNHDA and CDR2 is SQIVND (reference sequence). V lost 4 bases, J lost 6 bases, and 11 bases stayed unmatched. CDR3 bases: TGTGCCAGTAGTACCAGTGGCGGGGGTCCGCCCGGGGAGCTGTTTTTT. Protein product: CASSTSGGGPPGELFF.

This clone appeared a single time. This CDR3 reads CASSLRRGGNSPLHF. In DNA, the CDR3 is TGTGCCAGCAGCTTAAGGCGGGGGGGTAATTCACCCCTCCACTTT. V and J are TRBV7-2 and TRBJ1-6; D perhaps matches TRBD1 (5 bases). This CDR3 comprises 15 residues. V dropped 2 bases and J dropped 6 bases, with 11 bases sitting between them. Germline CDR1 SGHTA, CDR2 FQGNSA.

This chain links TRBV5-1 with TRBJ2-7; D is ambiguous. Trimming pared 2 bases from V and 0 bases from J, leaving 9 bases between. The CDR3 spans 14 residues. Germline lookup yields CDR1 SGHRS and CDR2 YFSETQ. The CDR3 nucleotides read TGCGCCAGCAGCTTCCAGGTCAACTCCTACGAGCAGTACTTC. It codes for CASSFQVNSYEQYF.

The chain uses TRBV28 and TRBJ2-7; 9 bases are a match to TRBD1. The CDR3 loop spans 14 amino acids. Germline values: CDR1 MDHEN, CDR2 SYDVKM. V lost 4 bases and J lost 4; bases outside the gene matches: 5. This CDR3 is CASSSGQGGYEQYF. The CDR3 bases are TGTGCCAGCAGTTCGGGACAGGGAGGATACGAGCAGTACTTC.